Presented here are 11 T cell receptor beta chains from one specimen sequenced in a study of blood T cell repertoires in COVID-19. Some clones are missing from TCRdb's copy, which holds only in-frame ones; the method was immunoSEQ multiplex PCR. The sample records roughly 250,000 clones, over 80% being singletons. The sequenced sample consisted of PBMCs or T cells enriched from blood (not recorded which). These receptors were taken from a woman aged 40 to 50 who had been exposed to COVID-19.

CDR3 sequence (DNA): TGTGCCAGCACCCCCGCTAGTTACACTGAAGCTTTCTTT. Translation gives CASTPASYTEAFF. The rearrangement joins TRBV7-9 to TRBJ1-1, with D unresolved. In germline, CDR1 is SEHNR, CDR2 FQNEAQ (reference sequence). Trimming shortened V by 7 bases and J by 3 bases, and 12 bases separated the two germline ends. The CDR3 has 13 amino acids.

The chain employs TRBV30 and TRBJ2-6, with D maybe TRBD2 (5 bases). Germline V gene sequence: CDR1 GTSNPN, CDR2 SVGIG (reference sequence). V was clipped by 5 bases and J by 0 bases, with 11 bases between them. This CDR3 contains 15 residues. CDR3: CAWSGWGSGANVLTF. CDR3 in DNA: TGTGCCTGGTCGGGATGGGGCTCTGGGGCCAACGTCCTGACTTTC.

The chain joins TRBV24-1 to TRBJ2-3; a possible D gene is TRBD2 (6 bases). This CDR3 is 15 amino acids long. The V gene's germline CDR1 is KGHDR and CDR2 SFDVKD. Trimming removed 4 bases at V and 6 bases at J, with 16 bases between. CDR3 region: CATSDWTMGRDTQYF. As DNA, the CDR3 is TGTGCCACCAGTGACTGGACTATGGGCAGGGATACGCAGTATTTT.

The CDR3 DNA reads as TGTGCCAGCTCCCCGAGGCTAGCGGGGGAAAGCTCCTACGAGCAGTACGTC. The encoded protein is CASSPRLAGESSYEQYV. The rearrangement uses TRBV18 and TRBJ2-7; the match to TRBD2 covers 10 bases. Germline assignment: CDR1 KGHSH and CDR2 LQKENI. CDR3 size: 17 residues. With V trimmed by 6 bases and J by 0 bases, 11 bases remained unmatched.

This sequence joins TRBV28 and TRBJ1-6; 8 nucleotides align to TRBD1. The CDR3 is made up of 16 amino acids. Germline V CDR1 and CDR2: MDHEN, SYDVKM. Unmatched junction bases numbered 10, after V lost 6 bases and J lost 6 bases. The CDR3 is CASSTDRAFSNSPLHF. Here the CDR3 DNA reads TGTGCCAGCAGCACGGACAGGGCATTTAGTAATTCACCCCTCCACTTT.

CDR3 coding DNA: TGTGCCACCAGTGAGGGGGCAGGGAGAACTAATGAAAAACTGTTTTTT. This encodes CATSEGAGRTNEKLFF. The chain uses TRBV24-1 and TRBJ1-4, with D tentatively TRBD1 (6 bases). This CDR3 region has 16 residues. Germline V CDR1 and CDR2: KGHDR, SFDVKD. V dropped 4 bases and J dropped 1 base, with 12 bases sitting between them.

J is TRBJ1-2 and V is TRBV1. TRBV1 is labeled a pseudogene. The length of the CDR3 is 16 residues. CDR3 loop: CTSSRREAHMKDGYTF. The CDR3 DNA reads TGCACCAGCAGCCGAAGGGAGGCTCATATGAAAGATGGCTACACCTTC.

A word on this clone: A junction boundary mismatches the germline segment, possibly from a read error. The chain combines TRBV5-1 with TRBJ2-2, with 12 positions matching TRBD2. CDR1 is SGHRS, CDR2 YFSETQ, per germline. The length of the CDR3 is 17 residues. CDR3 in amino acids: CASSIGLAGLNTGELFF. For the CDR3, the DNA is TGTGCCAGCAGCATCGGACTAGCGGGATTGAACACCGGGGAGCTGTTTTTT.

J is TRBJ2-5 and V is TRBV3-1 (or the pseudogene TRBV3-2), with 10 bases matching TRBD2. J gave up 5 bases and V 5 bases, and 11 bases lay outside the gene matches. This CDR3 comprises 16 residues. Germline V lookup: CDR1 LGHDT, CDR2 YNNKEL (reference sequence). The CDR3 coding sequence is TGTGCCAGCAGCGGAACAGCGGGGGGGAAGGAGGAGACCCAGTACTTC. Amino acids: CASSGTAGGKEETQYF.

This clone was found a few times. The chain uses TRBV28 and TRBJ1-5, with a tentative D call TRBD1 (6 bases). V was cut by 6 bases and J by 3 bases, with 12 bases left in between. The CDR3 length is 14 residues. The germline V gene has CDR1 MDHEN and CDR2 SYDVKM. The CDR3 protein is CASSLGQLNQPQHF. Written as DNA, the CDR3 is TGTGCCAGCAGCCTAGGACAGCTCAATCAGCCCCAGCATTTT.

The chain couples TRBV11-3 to TRBJ2-7; the D is unclear. Germline-derived CDR1 and CDR2 are SGHNT and YENEEA. Trimming cost V 3 bases and J 6 bases, with 9 bases left between them. This CDR3 region has 12 residues. The CDR3 loop reads CASSLRSGEQYV. The CDR3 bases are TGTGCCAGCAGCTTGAGATCTGGCGAGCAGTACGTC.